The 29 T cell receptor beta chains presented below share a single source sample, sequenced in a study of cytomegalovirus exposure and HLA in healthy donors. Measured with immunoSEQ multiplex PCR; TCRdb has only the in-frame clones, and not every one. The top ten hold 0.65% to 0.85% of the sample, which has a few hundred thousand clones, around 86% seen once. Sequencing was carried out using PBMCs. The receptors were sampled from a woman between 18 and 29 years old in good health and CMV-seronegative.

The rearrangement uses TRBV6-1 and TRBJ2-7; weak D call: TRBD1 (6 bases). Looked up from germline, CDR1 is MNHNS and CDR2 is SASEGT. Trimming pared 2 bases from V and 4 bases from J, leaving 9 bases between. The CDR3 has 13 residues. CDR3 in amino acids: CASSETGSYEQYF. The CDR3 nucleotides are TGTGCCAGCAGTGAAACAGGGAGTTACGAGCAGTACTTC.

V usage is TRBV4-1 and J usage is TRBJ2-4; tentative D call: TRBD1 (5 bases). Germline lookup yields CDR1 MGHRA and CDR2 YSYEKL. V lost 6 bases and J 7 bases, leaving 19 bases between the germline ends. This CDR3 comprises 15 residues. CDR3 bases: TGCGCCAGCAGTCTCTCCGTGACTCCAGGGAACATTCAGTACTTC. Protein product: CASSLSVTPGNIQYF.

The V gene is TRBV28, the J gene TRBJ2-7; no clear D gene. Germline V CDR1 and CDR2: MDHEN, SYDVKM. The CDR3 length is 12 residues. Trimming cost V 6 bases and J 0 bases, with 6 bases left between them. CDR3 amino acids: CASRQSSYEQYF. The DNA for the CDR3 is TGTGCCAGCAGACAGAGCTCCTACGAGCAGTACTTC.

This clone was seen more than once but under ten times. The chain is built from TRBV2 and TRBJ2-7; 7 bases line up with TRBD2. Germline CDR1 and CDR2: SNHLY and FYNNEI. V gave up 4 bases and J gave up 2 bases; unmatched junction bases: 5. The CDR3 runs 14 residues. The CDR3 DNA sequence: TGTGCCAGCAGTGCGGAAGCGGGACCCTACGAGCAGTACTTC. This encodes CASSAEAGPYEQYF.

V usage is TRBV19 and J usage is TRBJ2-7; no clear D gene. CDR3 length: 13 residues. Trimming stripped 2 bases from V and 2 bases from J, with 7 bases between. Germline loops: CDR1 LNHDA, CDR2 SQIVND (reference sequence). The CDR3 nucleotides read TGTGCCAGTAGTATAAACACAGCCTACGAGCAGTACTTC. Its protein product is CASSINTAYEQYF.

The gene calls are TRBV14 and TRBJ1-2; D is uncertain. Germline CDR1 and CDR2: SGHDN and FVKESK. The CDR3 contains 15 residues. With 0 bases removed from V and 4 bases from J, the gap between germline ends came to 12 bases. The CDR3 nucleotides are TGTGCCAGCAGCCAAGATTCTGCGGTTGGCTATGGCTACACCTTC. It specifies CASSQDSAVGYGYTF.

This chain connects TRBV4-1 to TRBJ2-1, with 8 bases fitting TRBD2. V lost 2 bases, J lost 7 bases, and 10 bases stayed unmatched. The CDR3 spans 16 residues. Germline CDR1 and CDR2: MGHRA and YSYEKL. CDR3 loop: CASSQPRGGRGNEQFF. In DNA form, the CDR3 reads TGCGCCAGCAGCCAACCCCGGGGGGGGCGAGGAAATGAGCAGTTCTTC.

A word on this clone: The sample carries other DNA sequences with the same CDR3. The V call is TRBV27, the J call TRBJ1-1; D is unresolved. Trimming took off 6 bases at V and 3 bases at J, with 14 bases between the two ends. CDR1 MNHEY and CDR2 SMNVEV come from the germline V gene (reference sequence). CDR3 size: 14 residues. The CDR3 spells CASSLTGGDTEAFF. CDR3 nucleotides: TGTGCCAGCAGCCTGACGGGAGGCGACACTGAAGCTTTCTTT.

CDR3 sequence: CASSEQATNTEAFF. CDR3 DNA: TGCGCCAGCAGCGAACAGGCTACGAACACTGAAGCTTTCTTT. The chain uses TRBV5-1 and TRBJ1-1; weak D call: TRBD1 (5 bases). The CDR3 sequence is 14 residues long. V was clipped by 4 bases and J by 1 base, with 11 bases between them. Germline lookup yields CDR1 SGHRS and CDR2 YFSETQ.

This rearrangement joins TRBV4-1 to TRBJ2-7; maybe TRBD1 (6 bases). Germline V gives CDR1 MGHRA, CDR2 YSYEKL. V dropped 3 bases and J dropped 5 bases, with 14 bases sitting between them. The CDR3 consists of 14 residues. The CDR3 bases are TGCGCCAGCAGCCAGATAACAGGGACGGACGAGCAGTACTTC. This sequence encodes CASSQITGTDEQYF.

This clone occurred once. This chain uses TRBV2 with TRBJ2-3; tentatively, D is TRBD1 (6 bases). This CDR3 spans 15 amino acids. V gave up 10 bases and J gave up 0 bases, with 17 bases separating them. Germline V lookup: CDR1 SNHLY, CDR2 FYNNEI. This CDR3 is CAIAAGTTSTDTQYF. The CDR3 DNA is TGTGCCATCGCCGCCGGGACAACTAGCACAGATACGCAGTATTTT.

This clone was observed once. The chain recombines TRBV5-1 with TRBJ2-3, with D possibly being TRBD1 (5 bases). Trimming left V 5 bases short and J 3 bases short, with 13 bases between. Germline V lookup: CDR1 SGHRS, CDR2 YFSETQ. This CDR3 is built from 14 residues. The CDR3: CASSRATGTDTQYF. For the CDR3, the DNA is TGCGCCAGCAGTCGTGCAACAGGTACAGATACGCAGTATTTT.

V gene TRBV2 combines with J gene TRBJ2-3; the match to TRBD2 covers 15 bases. V lost 4 bases to trimming and J lost 6 bases; unmatched junction nucleotides: 5. From germline, CDR1 is SNHLY and CDR2 FYNNEI. This CDR3 has 16 amino acids. CDR3 DNA: TGTGCCAGCAGTGTTGGACTAGCGGGAGGGGAGGATACGCAGTATTTT. It translates to CASSVGLAGGEDTQYF.

The rearrangement joins TRBV29-1 to TRBJ1-2, with 9 bases aligning to TRBD1. Germline CDR1 reads SQVTM; CDR2 reads ANQGSEA. The CDR3 has 16 amino acids. Unmatched junction bases numbered 13, after V lost 0 bases and J lost 8 bases. The CDR3: CSVEETSGQGALGYTF. In DNA form, the CDR3 reads TGCAGCGTTGAAGAAACTTCGGGACAGGGCGCACTCGGCTACACCTTC.

The chain joins TRBV2 to TRBJ1-1; 7 bases fit TRBD1. The CDR3 runs 13 residues. CDR1 and CDR2 (germline): SNHLY, FYNNEI. V gave up 6 bases and J gave up 4 bases; unmatched junction bases: 5. The CDR3 sequence: CASRTQGSTEAFF. For the CDR3, the DNA is TGTGCCAGCAGAACACAGGGGAGCACTGAAGCTTTCTTT.

The chain is built from TRBV30 and TRBJ1-2, with TRBD1 matching over 8 bases. The CDR3 contains 14 residues. From germline, CDR1 is GTSNPN and CDR2 SVGIG (reference sequence). Trimming removed 2 bases from V and 6 bases from J; junction bases left unmatched: 8. CDR3 DNA: TGTGCCTGGAGTACTCGGACAGGGATAGATGGCTACACCTTC. Protein: CAWSTRTGIDGYTF. Based on the CDR3 plus reference TRBV30 and TRBJ1-2, the full variable domain is SQTIHQWPATLVQPVGSPLSLECTVEGTSNPNLYWYRQAAGRGLQLLFYSVGIGQISSEVPQNLSASRPQDRQFILSSKKLLLSDSGFYLCAWSTRTGIDGYTFGSGTRLTVV.

The table lists this clone with a count of one. V is TRBV6-1 and J is TRBJ1-5, with D maybe TRBD1 (6 bases). V lost 2 bases to trimming and J lost 4 bases, with 9 bases between them. Germline-derived CDR1 and CDR2 are MNHNS and SASEGT. CDR3 size: 14 residues. CDR3 residues: CASSERGANQPQHF. Written as DNA, the CDR3 is TGTGCCAGCAGTGAACGGGGGGCGAATCAGCCCCAGCATTTT.

The J gene is TRBJ2-1, the V gene TRBV7-3, with TRBD2 identical over 8 bases. In germline, CDR1 is SGHTA, CDR2 FQGTGA. The trim removed 1 base at V and 7 bases at J, leaving 9 bases unmatched. CDR3 size: 16 residues. The CDR3 DNA sequence: TGTGCCAGCAGCTTAAGTGCGGCTAGCGGGTTAAATGAGCAGTTCTTC. Its protein is CASSLSAASGLNEQFF.

The J gene is TRBJ2-1, the V gene TRBV9, with D possibly TRBD2 on 6 matching bases. The CDR3 extends over 14 amino acids. Germline V gene sequence: CDR1 SGDLS, CDR2 YYNGEE. V gave up 4 bases and J gave up 0 bases, with 8 bases separating them. The CDR3: CASSSTSSYNEQFF. DNA of the CDR3: TGTGCCAGCAGCTCGACTAGCTCCTACAATGAGCAGTTCTTC.

The genes are TRBV27 and TRBJ2-7, with 7 positions matching TRBD1. This CDR3 spans 14 amino acids. The ends lost 5 bases at V and 3 bases at J; junction bases unmatched: 7. CDR1 and CDR2 from the germline V gene are MNHEY and SMNVEV (reference sequence). CDR3 nucleotide sequence: TGTGCCAGCAGTAACAGGGGTGGACTCTACGAGCAGTACTTC. As protein: CASSNRGGLYEQYF.

This clone appeared once. The CDR3 nucleotides read TGTGCCAGCAGTTCCCCCGGCGAGGGCGATAGCATGAACACTGAAGCTTTCTTT. Translation: CASSSPGEGDSMNTEAFF. The chain is built from TRBV27 and TRBJ1-1; D ambiguous. V lost 4 bases, J lost 0 bases, and 21 bases lay in between. This CDR3 comprises 18 residues. Germline CDR1 and CDR2: MNHEY and SMNVEV (reference sequence).

The J gene is TRBJ2-1, the V gene TRBV29-1, with 13 positions matching TRBD2. Looked up from germline, CDR1 is SQVTM and CDR2 is ANQGSEA. With V trimmed by 4 bases and J by 4 bases, 10 bases remained unmatched. This CDR3 comprises 17 residues. The CDR3 bases are TGCAGCGTTGGGGTGGGGCTGACTAGCGGGAGGTACAATGAGCAGTTCTTC. This codes for CSVGVGLTSGRYNEQFF.

This sequence joins TRBV29-1 and TRBJ2-1; possible D gene TRBD2, 5 bases. Germline CDR1 SQVTM, CDR2 ANQGSEA. There are 15 residues in the CDR3. The ends were cut back, 7 bases at V and 6 bases at J, with 22 bases in the middle. The DNA of the CDR3 is TGCAGCGCCTTCCCCCGCGAGGGTTCAATCAATGAGCAGTTCTTC. Translation: CSAFPREGSINEQFF.

The chain uses TRBV19 and TRBJ1-5; unclear D gene. The CDR3 is 15 residues long. CDR1 and CDR2 (germline): LNHDA, SQIVND (reference sequence). Deletions cut 11 bases from V and 2 bases from J, with 19 bases between. The CDR3 DNA reads as TGTGCCTCGGCCCCGGGTTCGGCGGGCAATCAGCCCCAGCATTTT. It is translated as CASAPGSAGNQPQHF.

This chain connects TRBV10-3 to TRBJ1-2, with a weak D call TRBD1 (5 bases). From germline, CDR1 is ENHRY and CDR2 SYGVKD. Between the trimmed V and J ends, which lost 4 bases and 2 bases, there was a span of 11 bases. The CDR3 length is 14 residues. CDR3 amino acids: CAISVGGENYGYTF. As DNA, the CDR3 is TGTGCCATCAGTGTTGGAGGGGAAAACTATGGCTACACCTTC.

This chain joins TRBV9 and TRBJ2-1, with 8 bases lining up with TRBD2. This CDR3 is 15 amino acids long. The ends lost 6 bases at V and 3 bases at J; junction bases unmatched: 8. The germline V gene has CDR1 SGDLS and CDR2 YYNGEE. DNA for the CDR3: TGTGCCAGCACGGAAACTACTAGCGGCTACAATGAGCAGTTCTTC. It is translated as CASTETTSGYNEQFF.

CDR3 bases: TGCGCCAGCAGCCCCGGGACTAGCGCCTCTGGGGCCAACGTCCTGACTTTC. Translation gives CASSPGTSASGANVLTF. The chain carries TRBV4-3 and TRBJ2-6; 10 nucleotides match TRBD2. The CDR3 is 17 residues long. Trimming cost V 4 bases and J 0 bases; bases outside gene matches: 3. The germline CDR1 and CDR2 sequences are LGHNA and YSLEER.

The genes are TRBV18 and TRBJ1-2; TRBD1 agrees at 8 bases. The CDR3 has 14 residues. CDR1 and CDR2 from the germline V gene are KGHSH and LQKENI. V dropped 6 bases and J dropped 8; count of bases not matched to a gene: 11. CDR3 DNA: TGTGCCAGCTCCCAGGACAGGGCGAGGTACGGCTACACCTTC. Encoded protein: CASSQDRARYGYTF. The complete variable domain, with remaining parts taken from reference TRBV18 and TRBJ1-2, reads NAGVMQNPRHLVRRRGQEARLRCSPMKGHSHVYWYRQLPEEGLKFMVYLQKENIIDESGMPKERFSAEFPKEGPSILRIQQVVRGDSAAYFCASSQDRARYGYTFGSGTRLTVV.

This CDR3 is CASSPDRGANTEAFF. Here the CDR3 DNA reads TGTGCCAGCAGTCCCGATCGGGGTGCGAACACTGAAGCTTTCTTT. This chain links TRBV27 with TRBJ1-1; the D is unclear. Germline assignment: CDR1 MNHEY and CDR2 SMNVEV (reference sequence). The CDR3 length is 15 residues. With 5 bases removed from V and 1 base from J, the gap between germline ends came to 14 bases.